This TCR beta chain was obtained from a study of OX40 agonist ivuxolimab in advanced cancers. In germline, CDR1 is LGHNA, CDR2 YNFKEQ. Deletions cut 4 bases from V and 2 bases from J, with 11 bases between. The CDR3 consists of 15 residues. The method was immunoSEQ multiplex PCR; TCRdb's version includes in-frame clones alone and lacks a portion of them. The sample holds 90,000 or so clones; 91% are singletons and the top ten take 2% to 3%. Whole-study results and caveats: In general, CD8+ T cells held more expanded clones than CD4+ did, on average. Blood T cells, both CD4+ and CD8+, expanded clonally by week 6 at 0.1 to 3.0 mg/kg. The specificity for antigen of the expanded peripheral T cells was not determined.

Remarks on this clone: No antigen is known for it.

Blood draws occurred at baseline, cycle 4 day 1, and cycle 7 day 1. The rearrangement uses TRBV4-2 and TRBJ1-4, with a tentative D call TRBD1 (6 bases). The TCR comes from an adult with an advanced solid tumor such as melanoma, head and neck, liver or kidney cancer. Here the sequenced sample was CD4+ or CD8+ T cells sorted from blood, taken in a trial of the OX40 agonist ivuxolimab. The CDR3 region is CASSPRTVTNEKLFF. The CDR3 DNA reads TGTGCCAGCAGCCCCCGGACAGTGACTAATGAAAAACTGTTTTTT.